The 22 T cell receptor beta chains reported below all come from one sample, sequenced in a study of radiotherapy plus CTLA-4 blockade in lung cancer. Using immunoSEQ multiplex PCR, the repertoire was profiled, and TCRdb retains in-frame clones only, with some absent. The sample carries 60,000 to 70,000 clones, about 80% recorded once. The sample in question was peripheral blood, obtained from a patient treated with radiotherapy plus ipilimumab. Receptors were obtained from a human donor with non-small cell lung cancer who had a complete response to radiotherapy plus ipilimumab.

CDR3 in amino acids: CASSLRGSTRLRVSPLHF. The DNA of the CDR3 is TGTGCCAGCAGCCTCAGAGGCTCCACACGACTTAGGGTTTCACCCCTCCACTTT. The chain joins TRBV7-6 to TRBJ1-6; no clear D. Deletions cut 5 bases from V and 9 bases from J, with 26 bases between. The CDR3 loop spans 18 amino acids. Germline V gene data show CDR1 as SGHVS and CDR2 as FNYEAQ.

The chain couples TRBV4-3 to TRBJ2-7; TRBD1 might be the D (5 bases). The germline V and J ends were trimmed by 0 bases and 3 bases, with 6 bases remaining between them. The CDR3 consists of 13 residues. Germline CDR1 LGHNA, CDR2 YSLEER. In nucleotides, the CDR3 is TGCGCCAGCAGCCAAGAAAGGGGCTACGAGCAGTACGTC. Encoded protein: CASSQERGYEQYV.

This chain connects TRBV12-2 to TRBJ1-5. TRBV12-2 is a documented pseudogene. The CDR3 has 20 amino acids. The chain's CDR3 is CASRLGRVERDTELNQPQHF. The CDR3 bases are TGTGCAAGTCGCTTAGGGAGAGTAGAGCGGGACACTGAATTAAATCAGCCCCAGCATTTT.

CDR3 nucleotide sequence: TGTGCCAGCAGGGGACAGGTGTGGCAGCCCCAGCATTTT. This codes for CASRGQVWQPQHF. The chain recombines TRBV6-1 with TRBJ1-5, with TRBD1 matching over 8 bases. Per germline, CDR1 MNHNS and CDR2 SASEGT. V was pared by 6 bases and J by 7 bases, with 5 bases of the junction left unmatched. CDR3 size: 13 residues.

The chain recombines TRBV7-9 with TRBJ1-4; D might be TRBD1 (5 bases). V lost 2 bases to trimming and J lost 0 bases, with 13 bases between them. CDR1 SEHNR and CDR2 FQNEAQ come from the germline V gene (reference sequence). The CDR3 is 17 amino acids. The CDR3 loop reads CASSLPIGVATNEKLFF. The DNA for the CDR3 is TGTGCCAGCAGCTTACCAATAGGGGTTGCAACTAATGAAAAACTGTTTTTT.

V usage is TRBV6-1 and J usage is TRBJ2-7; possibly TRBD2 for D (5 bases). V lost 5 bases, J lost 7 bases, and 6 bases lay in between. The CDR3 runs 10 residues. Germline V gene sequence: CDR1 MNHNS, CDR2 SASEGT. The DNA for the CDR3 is TGTGCCAGCAGTTGGAGGGAGCAGTACTTC. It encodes CASSWREQYF.

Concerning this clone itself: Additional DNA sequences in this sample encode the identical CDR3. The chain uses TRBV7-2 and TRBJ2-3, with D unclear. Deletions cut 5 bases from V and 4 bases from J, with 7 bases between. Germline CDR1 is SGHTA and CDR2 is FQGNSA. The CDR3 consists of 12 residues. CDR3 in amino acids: CASSPRADTQYF. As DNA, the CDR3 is TGTGCCAGCAGCCCTCGGGCAGATACGCAGTATTTT. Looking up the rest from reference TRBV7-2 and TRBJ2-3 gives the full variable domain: GAGVSQSPSNKVTEKGKDVELRCDPISGHTALYWYRQSLGQGLEFLIYFQGNSAPDKSGLPSDRFSAERTGGSVSTLTIQRTQQEDSAVYLCASSPRADTQYFGPGTRLTVL.

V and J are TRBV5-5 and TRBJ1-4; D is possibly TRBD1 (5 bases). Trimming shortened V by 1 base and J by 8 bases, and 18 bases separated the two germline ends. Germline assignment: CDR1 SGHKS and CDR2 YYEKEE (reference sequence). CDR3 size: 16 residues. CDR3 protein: CASSLIPEGPGEKLFF. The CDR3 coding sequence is TGTGCCAGCAGCTTGATTCCTGAGGGACCGGGGGAAAAACTGTTTTTT.

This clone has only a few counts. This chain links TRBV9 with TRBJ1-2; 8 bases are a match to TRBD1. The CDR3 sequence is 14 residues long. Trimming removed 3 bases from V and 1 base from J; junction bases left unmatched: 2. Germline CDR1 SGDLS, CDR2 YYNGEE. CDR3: CASSGQGINYGYTF. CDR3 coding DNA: TGTGCCAGCAGCGGACAGGGGATTAACTATGGCTACACCTTC.

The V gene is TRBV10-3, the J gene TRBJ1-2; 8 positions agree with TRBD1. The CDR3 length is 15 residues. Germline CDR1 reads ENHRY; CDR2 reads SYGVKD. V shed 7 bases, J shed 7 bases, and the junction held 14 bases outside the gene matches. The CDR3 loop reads CAINPGDRPGGGYTF. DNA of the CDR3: TGTGCCATCAACCCAGGGGACAGGCCCGGCGGTGGCTACACCTTC.

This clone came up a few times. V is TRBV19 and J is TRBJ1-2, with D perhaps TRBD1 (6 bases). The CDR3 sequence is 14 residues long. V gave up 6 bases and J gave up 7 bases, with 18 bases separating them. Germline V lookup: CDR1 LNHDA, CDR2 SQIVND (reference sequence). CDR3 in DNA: TGTGCCAGTAGCCTCGGGGGCCAGTCGGGTGGCTACACCTTC. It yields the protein CASSLGGQSGGYTF.

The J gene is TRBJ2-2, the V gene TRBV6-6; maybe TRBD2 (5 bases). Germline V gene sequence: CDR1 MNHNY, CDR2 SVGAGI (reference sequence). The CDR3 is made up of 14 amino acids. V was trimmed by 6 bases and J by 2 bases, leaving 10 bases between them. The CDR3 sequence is CASRADLNTGELFF. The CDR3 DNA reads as TGTGCCAGCAGAGCGGACCTAAACACCGGGGAGCTGTTTTTT.

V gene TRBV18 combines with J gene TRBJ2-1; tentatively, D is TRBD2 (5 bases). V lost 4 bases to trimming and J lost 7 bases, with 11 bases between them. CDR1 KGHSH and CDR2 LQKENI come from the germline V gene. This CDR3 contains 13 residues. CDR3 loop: CASSRGNRNEQFF. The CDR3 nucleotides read TGTGCCAGCTCACGAGGGAATAGGAATGAGCAGTTCTTC. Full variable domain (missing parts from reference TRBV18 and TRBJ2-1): NAGVMQNPRHLVRRRGQEARLRCSPMKGHSHVYWYRQLPEEGLKFMVYLQKENIIDESGMPKERFSAEFPKEGPSILRIQQVVRGDSAAYFCASSRGNRNEQFFGPGTRLTVL.

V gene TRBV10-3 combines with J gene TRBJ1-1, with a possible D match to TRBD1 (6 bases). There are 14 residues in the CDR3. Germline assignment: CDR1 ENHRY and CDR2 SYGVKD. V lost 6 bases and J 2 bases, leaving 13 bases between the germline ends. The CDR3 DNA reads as TGTGCCATCAGCCTGACAGGTCTAAACACTGAAGCTTTCTTT. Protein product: CAISLTGLNTEAFF.

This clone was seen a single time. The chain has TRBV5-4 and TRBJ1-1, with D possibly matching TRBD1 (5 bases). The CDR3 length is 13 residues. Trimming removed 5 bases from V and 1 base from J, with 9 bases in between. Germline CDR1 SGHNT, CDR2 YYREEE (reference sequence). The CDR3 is CASSRDGNTEAFF. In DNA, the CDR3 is TGTGCCAGCAGTCGGGACGGGAACACTGAAGCTTTCTTT. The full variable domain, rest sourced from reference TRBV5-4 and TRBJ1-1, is ETGVTQSPTHLIKTRGQQVTLRCSSQSGHNTVSWYQQALGQGPQFIFQYYREEENGRGNFPPRFSGLQFPNYSSELNVNALELDDSALYLCASSRDGNTEAFFGQGTRLTVV.

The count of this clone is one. The DNA of the CDR3 is TGTGCCAGCAGGGAGCAGGGGGCTGTTACTGAAGCTTTCTTT. It is translated as CASREQGAVTEAFF. The genes are TRBV28 and TRBJ1-1; 8 nucleotides agree with TRBD1. The CDR3 is 14 residues long. J lost 5 bases, V lost 6 bases, and 8 bases had no gene match. Per germline, CDR1 MDHEN and CDR2 SYDVKM.

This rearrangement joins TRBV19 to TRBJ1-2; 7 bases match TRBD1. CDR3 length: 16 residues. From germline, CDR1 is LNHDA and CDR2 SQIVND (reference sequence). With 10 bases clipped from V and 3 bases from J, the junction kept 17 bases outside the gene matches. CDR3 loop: CATSPSGTAIYYGYTF. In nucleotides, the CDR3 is TGTGCCACCAGTCCTTCCGGGACAGCGATTTACTATGGCTACACCTTC. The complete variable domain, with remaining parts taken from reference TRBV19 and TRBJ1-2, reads DGGITQSPKYLFRKEGQNVTLSCEQNLNHDAMYWYRQDPGQGLRLIYYSQIVNDFQKGDIAEGYSVSREKKESFPLTVTSAQKNPTAFYLCATSPSGTAIYYGYTFGSGTRLTVV.

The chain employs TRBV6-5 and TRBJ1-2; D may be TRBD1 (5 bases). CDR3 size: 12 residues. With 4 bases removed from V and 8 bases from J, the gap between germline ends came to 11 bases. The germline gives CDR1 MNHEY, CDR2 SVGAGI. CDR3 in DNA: TGTGCCAGCAGTTTGGCGGGGGACGGCTACACCTTC. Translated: CASSLAGDGYTF.

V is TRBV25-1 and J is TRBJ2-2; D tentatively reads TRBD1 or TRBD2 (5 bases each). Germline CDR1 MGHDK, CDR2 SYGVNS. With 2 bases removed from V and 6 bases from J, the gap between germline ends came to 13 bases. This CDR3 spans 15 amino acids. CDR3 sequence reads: CASSEVGRDAGELFF. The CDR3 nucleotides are TGTGCCAGCAGTGAAGTGGGAAGGGACGCCGGGGAGCTGTTTTTT.

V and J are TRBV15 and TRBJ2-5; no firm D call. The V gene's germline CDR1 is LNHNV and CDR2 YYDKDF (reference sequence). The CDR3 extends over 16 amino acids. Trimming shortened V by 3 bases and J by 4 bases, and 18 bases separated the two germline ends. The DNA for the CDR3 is TGTGCCACCAGCAGTGACCGGGTAGTTTCCGGAGAGACCCAGTACTTC. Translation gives CATSSDRVVSGETQYF. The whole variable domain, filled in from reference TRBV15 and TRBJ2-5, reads DAMVIQNPRYQVTQFGKPVTLSCSQTLNHNVMYWYQQKSSQAPKLLFHYYDKDFNNEADTPDNFQSRRPNTSFCFLDIRSPGLGDTAMYLCATSSDRVVSGETQYFGPGTRLLVL.

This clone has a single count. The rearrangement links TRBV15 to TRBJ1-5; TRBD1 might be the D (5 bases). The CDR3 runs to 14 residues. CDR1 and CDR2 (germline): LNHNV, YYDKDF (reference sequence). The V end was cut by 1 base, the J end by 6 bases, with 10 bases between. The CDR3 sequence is CATSRVAGIQPQHF. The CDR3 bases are TGTGCCACCAGCAGAGTGGCAGGGATTCAGCCCCAGCATTTT.

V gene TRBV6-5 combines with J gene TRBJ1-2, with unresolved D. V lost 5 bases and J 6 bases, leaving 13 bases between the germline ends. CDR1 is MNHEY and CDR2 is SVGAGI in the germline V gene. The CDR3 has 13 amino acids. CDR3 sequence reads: CASSVPTTDGYTF. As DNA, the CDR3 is TGTGCCAGCAGTGTTCCGACTACCGATGGCTACACCTTC.